Each of the 19 T cell receptor beta chains below was sequenced from the same sample in a study of blood T cell repertoires in COVID-19. Using immunoSEQ multiplex PCR, the repertoire was profiled, and TCRdb retains in-frame clones only, with some absent. The profile shows about 74,000 clones, around 90% of them singletons. The sample taken for sequencing was peripheral blood. The receptors were gathered from a woman of 80 years or more with active or convalescent COVID-19.

A single count supports this clone. The rearrangement joins TRBV11-3 to TRBJ2-1, with 10 bases fitting TRBD2. Germline V lookup: CDR1 SGHNT, CDR2 YENEEA. This CDR3 is built from 15 residues. The V gene end was trimmed by 5 bases and the J gene end by 3 bases; junction bases not matched to a gene: 4. CDR3 coding DNA: TGTGCCAGCAGCCCCCCTAGCGGGAGCTACAATGAGCAGTTCTTC. It encodes CASSPPSGSYNEQFF.

V is TRBV28 and J is TRBJ2-7; D is perhaps TRBD1 (5 bases). CDR3 length equals 12 residues. Germline V gene data show CDR1 as MDHEN and CDR2 as SYDVKM. V gave up 6 bases and J gave up 12 bases, with 18 bases separating them. Here the CDR3 DNA reads TGTGCCAGCAGAGGGGAAATAAAACCGGGGTACTTC. This encodes CASRGEIKPGYF.

The chain recombines TRBV5-4 with TRBJ2-7; TRBD1 or TRBD2 may be the D gene (6 bases each). The CDR3 contains 15 residues. From germline, CDR1 is SGHNT and CDR2 YYREEE (reference sequence). Between the trimmed V and J ends, which lost 4 bases and 1 base, there was a span of 15 bases. As DNA, the CDR3 is TGTGCCAGCAGCCTGGAGGGGACACCATCCTACGAGCAGTACTTC. Translating gives CASSLEGTPSYEQYF.

The CDR3 DNA follows: TGTGCCAGCAGTATTAGATCTTACGAGCAGTACTTC. Its translation is CASSIRSYEQYF. This chain uses TRBV28 with TRBJ2-7; no firm D call. This CDR3 spans 12 amino acids. Trimming left V 5 bases short and J 4 bases short, with 9 bases between. The germline gives CDR1 MDHEN, CDR2 SYDVKM.

This chain connects TRBV5-1 to TRBJ2-5; TRBD2 matches at 11 bases. CDR3 length: 16 amino acids. Unmatched junction bases numbered 8, after V lost 2 bases and J lost 5 bases. The germline V gene encodes CDR1 SGHRS and CDR2 YFSETQ. For the CDR3, the DNA is TGCGCCAGCAGCTTTGGGCGACTAGCGGGATTGGAGACCCAGTACTTC. This encodes CASSFGRLAGLETQYF.

The V and J genes are TRBV3-1 (or the pseudogene TRBV3-2) and TRBJ2-1; D unresolved. Germline CDR1 LGHDT, CDR2 YNNKEL (reference sequence). CDR3 length: 13 amino acids. The V end lost 2 bases, the J end lost 8 bases, and 10 bases lay between the germline ends. CDR3 in amino acids: CASSQSLSYEQFF. The CDR3 region has the DNA TGTGCCAGCAGCCAATCTCTAAGCTATGAGCAGTTCTTC.

The chain has TRBV7-9 and TRBJ1-1, with 9 bases aligning to TRBD1. The CDR3 runs 15 residues. V lost 4 bases and J lost 0; bases outside the gene matches: 3. Germline lookup yields CDR1 SEHNR and CDR2 FQNEAQ (reference sequence). The CDR3 coding sequence is TGTGCCAGCAGCTCGGGACAGGGCTTGAACACTGAAGCTTTCTTT. It is translated as CASSSGQGLNTEAFF.

The chain carries TRBV5-1 and TRBJ2-5; the match to TRBD2 covers 16 bases. The CDR3 has 17 amino acids. V shed 4 bases, J shed 4 bases, and the junction held 7 bases outside the gene matches. CDR1 SGHRS and CDR2 YFSETQ come from the germline V gene. The CDR3: CASSLGLAGGPGETQYF. The CDR3 DNA reads TGCGCCAGCAGCCTGGGACTAGCGGGAGGGCCGGGAGAGACCCAGTACTTC.

CDR3 in amino acids: CASSLGAGRYTEAFF. The CDR3 DNA is TGCGCCAGCAGCTTGGGAGCAGGGAGGTACACTGAAGCTTTCTTT. This rearrangement joins TRBV5-1 to TRBJ1-1; possibly TRBD1 for D (5 bases). The CDR3 is 15 residues long. Germline assignment: CDR1 SGHRS and CDR2 YFSETQ. Trimming stripped 0 bases from V and 3 bases from J, with 12 bases between.

The chain carries TRBV10-3 and TRBJ1-2, with 7 bases lining up with TRBD1. With 0 bases clipped from V and 6 bases from J, the junction kept 4 bases outside the gene matches. CDR3 length: 14 residues. Germline CDR1 and CDR2: ENHRY and SYGVKD. The CDR3 spells CAISESRGGNGYTF. In nucleotides, the CDR3 is TGTGCCATCAGTGAGTCGAGAGGGGGCAATGGCTACACCTTC.

The chain joins TRBV19 to TRBJ1-6, with a tentative D call TRBD1 (5 bases). V lost 5 bases to trimming and J lost 0 bases, with 17 bases between them. CDR1 LNHDA and CDR2 SQIVND come from the germline V gene (reference sequence). The CDR3 is 18 amino acids. The CDR3 region has the DNA TGTGCCAGTAGTGGGGCAGCGATCCCCTCCTCCTATAATTCACCCCTCCACTTT. Translating gives CASSGAAIPSSYNSPLHF.

The chain uses TRBV5-6 and TRBJ1-1; 8 bases line up with TRBD1. V shed 4 bases, J shed 0 bases, and the junction held 5 bases outside the gene matches. The CDR3 is 15 amino acids. Germline values: CDR1 SGHDT, CDR2 YYEEEE. CDR3 nucleotide sequence: TGTGCCAGCAGCCGCGGGACAGGCATGAACACTGAAGCTTTCTTT. It specifies CASSRGTGMNTEAFF.

This chain links TRBV5-1 with TRBJ1-6, with 8 bases identical to TRBD1. Germline CDR1 is SGHRS and CDR2 is YFSETQ. The CDR3 is 14 residues long. Trimming at V came to 0 bases and at J to 9 bases, leaving 2 bases not matched to a gene. The chain's CDR3 is CASSLGTGSSPLHF. Written as DNA, the CDR3 is TGCGCCAGCAGCTTGGGGACAGGGTCTTCACCCCTCCACTTT.

This clone was detected a few times. This rearrangement joins TRBV5-1 to TRBJ1-3; weak D call: TRBD1 (5 bases). Germline lookup yields CDR1 SGHRS and CDR2 YFSETQ. V lost 4 bases, J lost 0 bases, and 14 bases lay in between. The CDR3 covers 16 residues. CDR3 DNA sequence: TGCGCCAGCAGCCCGCAGGGTACGGGCTCTGGAAACACCATATATTTT. Protein: CASSPQGTGSGNTIYF.

This chain joins TRBV11-3 and TRBJ1-2; D possibly corresponds to TRBD1 (5 bases). The CDR3 runs to 13 residues. Germline V gives CDR1 SGHNT, CDR2 YENEEA. The germline V and J ends were trimmed by 2 bases and 5 bases, with 9 bases remaining between them. DNA for the CDR3: TGTGCCAGCAGCTTATGGCGGGGGTATGGCTACACCTTC. This translates into CASSLWRGYGYTF.

The CDR3 reads CATSRGQGARAQYF. CDR3 nucleotides: TGTGCCACCAGCAGAGGGCAGGGGGCGCGGGCCCAGTACTTC. The rearrangement joins TRBV15 to TRBJ2-5; 8 nucleotides align to TRBD1. Germline lookup yields CDR1 LNHNV and CDR2 YYDKDF (reference sequence). The CDR3 has 14 residues. V shed 1 base and J 9 bases; nucleotides not matched to a gene: 7.

This rearrangement joins TRBV7-8 to TRBJ2-5, with D uncertain. Trimming took 5 bases from V and 5 from J, leaving 18 bases between them. Germline V gives CDR1 SGHVS, CDR2 FQNEAQ. The length of the CDR3 is 15 residues. CDR3 sequence (DNA): TGTGCCAGCAGCCTTAATCTAGACCCCTCGGAGACCCAGTACTTC. Amino acid sequence: CASSLNLDPSETQYF.

The rearrangement links TRBV11-2 to TRBJ2-7; D possibly corresponds to TRBD1 (5 bases). The V end lost 5 bases, the J end lost 0 bases, and 8 bases lay between the germline ends. Germline CDR1 and CDR2: SGHAT and FQNNGV. This CDR3 contains 13 residues. The CDR3 nucleotides read TGTGCCAGCAGCCTGGACACCTCCTACGAGCAGTACTTC. Translation gives CASSLDTSYEQYF. The entire variable domain, with the rest obtained from reference TRBV11-2 and TRBJ2-7, is as follows: EAGVAQSPRYKIIEKRQSVAFWCNPISGHATLYWYQQILGQGPKLLIQFQNNGVVDDSQLPKDRFSAERLKGVDSTLKIQPAKLEDSAVYLCASSLDTSYEQYFGPGTRLTVT.

This chain joins TRBV4-3 and TRBJ1-2; TRBD1 is a possible D gene (5 bases). The V gene lost 4 bases and the J gene lost 8 bases, with 17 bases spanning the gap. Germline CDR1 LGHNA, CDR2 YSLEER. This CDR3 region has 14 residues. The CDR3 is CASSRALGLLGYTF. Here the CDR3 DNA reads TGCGCCAGCAGCCGAGCTTTGGGGCTTTTGGGCTACACCTTC.